This is a list of T cell receptor beta chains from one sample in a study of technical replicates of blood from a few donors. Using immunoSEQ multiplex PCR, the repertoire was profiled, and TCRdb retains in-frame clones only, with some absent. The sample has 70,000 to 90,000 clones, 94% seen once. The sequencing input was T cells isolated from PBMCs. The receptors come from a human donor in good health. CDR3s leave out the opening cysteine and the closing phenylalanine or tryptophan. Fields, in order: V gene, J gene, CDR3 protein.

v_call: TRBV10-3; j_call: TRBJ2-3; cdr3_aa: AISEGRGADTQY
v_call: TRBV5-6; j_call: TRBJ2-1; cdr3_aa: ASSFRGYYNEQF
v_call: TRBV12-5; j_call: TRBJ2-3; cdr3_aa: ASGTRIGGPTDTQY
v_call: TRBV27; j_call: TRBJ1-5; cdr3_aa: ASRTGVSNQPQH
v_call: TRBV2; j_call: TRBJ1-2; cdr3_aa: AGDATGGDYT
v_call: TRBV14; j_call: TRBJ2-1; cdr3_aa: ASSWTSGMVGNEQF
v_call: TRBV20-1; j_call: TRBJ2-7; cdr3_aa: SVSNYEQY
v_call: TRBV19; j_call: TRBJ1-1; cdr3_aa: ASTGTGLNTEAF
v_call: TRBV7-8; j_call: TRBJ2-1; cdr3_aa: ASSLVQREGTNEQF
v_call: TRBV19; j_call: TRBJ2-7; cdr3_aa: ASSLRISSYEQY
v_call: TRBV6-5; j_call: TRBJ2-7; cdr3_aa: ASSYSIRGYEQY
v_call: TRBV9; j_call: TRBJ2-7; cdr3_aa: ASSGTSEMGEQY
v_call: TRBV9; j_call: TRBJ2-3; cdr3_aa: ASSVGGAGITDTQY
v_call: TRBV18; j_call: TRBJ1-3; cdr3_aa: ASSPIRDSSGNTIY
v_call: TRBV11-2; j_call: TRBJ1-1; cdr3_aa: ASSYYEARQNEAF
v_call: TRBV4-1; j_call: TRBJ1-1; cdr3_aa: ASSLQGAWTEAF
v_call: TRBV11-2; j_call: TRBJ2-7; cdr3_aa: ASSFGLTYEQY
v_call: TRBV9; j_call: TRBJ2-5; cdr3_aa: ASSVVYGETQY
v_call: TRBV19; j_call: TRBJ2-3; cdr3_aa: ASSTTGDTQY
v_call: TRBV4-1; j_call: TRBJ2-5; cdr3_aa: ASSKGQVLQETQY
v_call: TRBV6-6; j_call: TRBJ1-2; cdr3_aa: ASSSRNYGYT
v_call: TRBV25-1; j_call: TRBJ2-7; cdr3_aa: ASSVRGNNEQY
v_call: TRBV7-8; j_call: TRBJ2-1; cdr3_aa: ASARLAGGSNEQF
v_call: TRBV7-9; j_call: TRBJ2-3; cdr3_aa: ASSLTGVDTDTQY
v_call: TRBV10-2; j_call: TRBJ2-3; cdr3_aa: ASSEGRELEDTQY
v_call: TRBV10-3; j_call: TRBJ2-2; cdr3_aa: AISDTSLGGELF
v_call: TRBV28; j_call: TRBJ2-1; cdr3_aa: ASSLPSQGVWDEQF
v_call: TRBV2; j_call: TRBJ2-5; cdr3_aa: ASRKGTSGSAETQY
v_call: TRBV25-1; j_call: TRBJ2-1; cdr3_aa: ASSSWTSGRAEEQF
v_call: TRBV7-4; j_call: TRBJ2-7; cdr3_aa: ASSLTGTSGSYEQY
v_call: TRBV6-5; j_call: TRBJ2-2; cdr3_aa: AIGGSSGELF
v_call: TRBV15; j_call: TRBJ1-2; cdr3_aa: ATSRLPGTGNYGYT
v_call: TRBV5-1; j_call: TRBJ2-7; cdr3_aa: ASSLGQGPYEQY
v_call: TRBV27; j_call: TRBJ1-1; cdr3_aa: ASSLSSGGGTEAF
v_call: TRBV7-2; j_call: TRBJ1-2; cdr3_aa: ASSSSNYGYT
v_call: TRBV18; j_call: TRBJ2-1; cdr3_aa: ASSSTSGSPSYNEQF
v_call: TRBV10-3; j_call: TRBJ2-7; cdr3_aa: AISAWGDEQY
v_call: TRBV7-2; j_call: TRBJ2-1; cdr3_aa: ASSETSGSFYEQF
v_call: TRBV7-8; j_call: TRBJ2-5; cdr3_aa: ATSDSPLSQETQY
v_call: TRBV19; j_call: TRBJ2-7; cdr3_aa: ASSIGPSSYEQY
v_call: TRBV28; j_call: TRBJ2-6; cdr3_aa: ASSLAQLSGANVLT
v_call: TRBV7-2; j_call: TRBJ1-5; cdr3_aa: ASSLGGQRIGQPQH
v_call: TRBV2; j_call: TRBJ1-3; cdr3_aa: ASDSSGNTIY
v_call: TRBV2; j_call: TRBJ2-7; cdr3_aa: ASSGGHSSSYEQY
v_call: TRBV5-1; j_call: TRBJ1-5; cdr3_aa: ASSYDGVDQPQH
v_call: TRBV29-1; j_call: TRBJ2-1; cdr3_aa: SVEDSNINEQF
v_call: TRBV5-5; j_call: TRBJ2-3; cdr3_aa: ASSPGQSIDTQY
v_call: TRBV6-6; j_call: TRBJ1-5; cdr3_aa: ASSYLPGQGNQPQH
v_call: TRBV2; j_call: TRBJ2-7; cdr3_aa: ASRIQGESYEQY
v_call: TRBV7-2; j_call: TRBJ2-7; cdr3_aa: ASSRGVTYEQY
v_call: TRBV9; j_call: TRBJ1-1; cdr3_aa: ASSVAGGQTEAF
v_call: TRBV11-3; j_call: TRBJ2-7; cdr3_aa: ASSSGGGSSYEQY
v_call: TRBV6-5; j_call: TRBJ1-2; cdr3_aa: AGSYSRQAYGYT